The clone carrying this T cell receptor (beta chain) was observed a few times. This sample is drawn from a study of identical twins. TCRdb re-called the 5' RACE reads with MiXCR, one entry per CDR3 protein. Of roughly 1.6 million distinct CDR3 sequences listed, roughly 35% are singletons. Trimming removed 8 bases from V and 0 bases from J, with 14 bases in between. Germline V lookup: CDR1 ENHRY, CDR2 SYGVKD. CDR3 length equals 15 residues. The receptor was isolated from a newborn girl in good health. This sequence joins TRBV10-3 and TRBJ1-5; D is perhaps TRBD1 (6 bases). Sequenced sample: cord blood. As DNA, the CDR3 is TGTGCCATCTCGGGAACAGGGTTTAGCAATCAGCCCCAGCATTTT. It specifies CAISGTGFSNQPQHF.